Listed below are T cell receptor beta chains from one sample, sequenced in a study of blood T cell repertoires in COVID-19. Measured with immunoSEQ multiplex PCR; TCRdb has only the in-frame clones, and not every one. The sample contains around 65,000 clones, roughly 90% of which appear only once. The specimen was peripheral blood. The source of these receptors is a human donor in a cohort sampled during active COVID-19. Both conserved end residues are part of each CDR3. The D gene is left open where the match is weak. Not all rows give a size; the values are once, few, many and, for expanded clones, a class.

clone_size j_call v_call d_call cdr3_aa cdr3_nt
- TRBJ2-3 TRBV9 - CASNNRGGADTQYF TGTGCCAGCAACAACAGGGGGGGAGCAGATACGCAGTATTTT
- TRBJ2-4 TRBV19 - CASSIQGLAKNIQYF TGTGCCAGTAGTATACAAGGACTAGCCAAAAACATTCAGTACTTC
- TRBJ2-3 TRBV19 - CASTHPGSTDTQYF TGTGCCAGTACCCATCCGGGATCAACAGATACGCAGTATTTT
- TRBJ2-7 TRBV6-5 - CASSYSDRTYEQYF TGTGCCAGCAGTTACTCGGACAGAACCTACGAGCAGTACTTC
few TRBJ1-2 TRBV19 - CASSIIAGPDYGYTF TGTGCCAGTAGTATAATCGCAGGTCCGGACTATGGCTACACCTTC
- TRBJ2-1 TRBV9 - CASSVDFYNEQFF TGTGCCAGCAGCGTAGACTTCTACAATGAGCAGTTCTTC
- TRBJ2-1 TRBV4-3 TRBD1 CASSQSSGWDRVNEQFF TGCGCCAGCAGCCAGTCCTCCGGTTGGGACAGGGTCAATGAGCAGTTCTTC
once TRBJ2-1 TRBV18 TRBD2 CASSPPISGIEFF TGTGCCAGCTCACCACCAATTAGCGGGATAGAGTTCTTC
- TRBJ2-1 TRBV10-3 TRBD2 CAISGVGRSYNEQFF TGTGCCATCAGTGGGGTCGGGAGGTCATACAATGAGCAGTTCTTC
- TRBJ1-2 TRBV6-5 - CASSYGGYGYTF TGTGCCAGCAGTTATGGAGGCTATGGCTACACCTTC
once TRBJ2-5 TRBV3-1/TRBV3-2 TRBD1 CASSPRTGGTETQYF TGTGCCAGCAGCCCGCGGACAGGGGGGACAGAGACCCAGTACTTC
- TRBJ2-3 TRBV27 TRBD2 CASSLSSRLAGMTSTDTQYF TGTGCCAGCAGTTTATCTTCTCGACTAGCGGGAATGACTAGCACAGATACGCAGTATTTT
- TRBJ1-5 TRBV19 TRBD1 CASSTTGQGRKPQHF TGTGCCAGTAGTACTACTGGACAGGGGAGAAAGCCCCAGCATTTT
- TRBJ2-2 TRBV28 - CASSSTGSNSLTGELFF TGTGCCAGCAGTTCCACAGGGTCGAACTCCCTAACCGGGGAGCTGTTTTTT
- TRBJ2-3 TRBV10-3 - CATEIRGTDTQYF TGTGCCACCGAGATCCGGGGTACAGATACGCAGTATTTT
- TRBJ2-7 TRBV5-6 - CASSFRGRESYEQYF TGTGCCAGCAGCTTCAGGGGACGGGAATCCTACGAGCAGTACTTC
- TRBJ2-1 TRBV24-1 - CATSELVVNEQFF TGTGCCACCAGTGAGCTGGTAGTTAATGAGCAGTTCTTC
few TRBJ1-5 TRBV4-1 - CASSHPARGQPQHF TGCGCCAGCAGCCATCCCGCCCGGGGTCAGCCCCAGCATTTT
- TRBJ2-7 TRBV4-2 TRBD2 CASSQDSIAGAYEQYF TGTGCCAGCAGCCAAGATTCAATAGCGGGGGCCTACGAGCAGTACTTC
few TRBJ1-2 TRBV6-5 TRBD1 CATKRQGDYGYTF TGTGCCACCAAAAGACAGGGGGACTATGGCTACACCTTC
- TRBJ2-3 TRBV7-9 - CASSLAPGVDTQYF TGTGCCAGCAGCTTAGCGCCGGGGGTCGATACGCAGTATTTT
- TRBJ2-1 TRBV6-2/TRBV6-3 TRBD2 CASSYSLAGGSYNEQFF TGTGCCAGCAGTTACTCTCTCGCGGGAGGTTCCTACAATGAGCAGTTCTTC
few TRBJ2-1 TRBV7-9 TRBD2 CASKRTSGSQNEQFF TGTGCCAGCAAGAGAACTAGCGGGAGTCAAAATGAGCAGTTCTTC
- TRBJ2-3 TRBV10-1 TRBD2 CASSESLAVTDTQYF TGCGCCAGCAGTGAGTCGCTAGCGGTAACAGATACGCAGTATTTT
- TRBJ2-3 TRBV15 TRBD1 CATSRGLSGTGVVDTQYF TGTGCCACCAGCAGAGGCCTTTCCGGGACAGGGGTAGTCGATACGCAGTATTTT
- TRBJ2-1 TRBV3-1/TRBV3-2 TRBD2 CASSQEFSGGCYNEQFF TGTGCCAGCAGCCAAGAGTTCAGCGGGGGTTGCTACAATGAGCAGTTCTTC
- TRBJ2-5 TRBV3-1/TRBV3-2 TRBD2 CASSPTSGGETQYF TGTGCCAGCAGCCCCACTAGCGGGGGAGAGACCCAGTACTTC
- TRBJ2-5 TRBV7-8 TRBD2 CASRRGSGRFETQYF TGTGCCAGCAGGCGGGGGAGCGGGAGATTTGAGACCCAGTACTTC
- TRBJ2-1 TRBV5-1 - CASSLPVAIGSSYNEQFF TGCGCCAGCAGCTTACCGGTAGCTATCGGGAGCTCCTACAATGAGCAGTTCTTC
- TRBJ1-1 TRBV19 - CASSIDPRSTEAFF TGTGCCAGTAGTATAGATCCCAGGTCCACTGAAGCTTTCTTT
- TRBJ1-5 TRBV27 - CASSLLQGSNQPQHF TGTGCCAGCAGTTTATTGCAGGGCAGCAATCAGCCCCAGCATTTT
- TRBJ2-1 TRBV7-3 - CASSLNIDNEQFF TGTGCCAGCAGCTTAAACATCGACAATGAGCAGTTCTTC
- TRBJ2-5 TRBV7-8 - CASTPGNYKVETQYF TGTGCCAGCACCCCAGGAAATTATAAAGTGGAGACCCAGTACTTC
- TRBJ1-1 TRBV10-3 - CAITDTIEAFF TGTGCCATCACCGACACGATTGAAGCTTTCTTT
- TRBJ1-3 TRBV11-2 TRBD1 CASSPSTGDGSGNTIYF TGTGCCAGCAGCCCTTCGACAGGGGACGGCTCTGGAAACACCATATATTTT
- TRBJ2-7 TRBV7-9 - CASSSTTHPTRPQYF TGTGCCAGCAGCTCCACAACCCACCCCACGAGGCCGCAGTACTTC
few TRBJ2-7 TRBV7-9 TRBD1 CASSSPDRGAYEQYF TGTGCCAGCAGCTCACCCGACAGGGGCGCCTACGAGCAGTACTTC
- TRBJ2-7 TRBV27 TRBD2 CASSPAGVEQYF TGTGCCAGCAGTCCCGCGGGGGTCGAGCAGTACTTC
- TRBJ2-7 TRBV7-9 TRBD2 CASSLSGTYEQYF TGTGCCAGCAGCCTTAGCGGGACTTACGAGCAGTACTTC
- TRBJ1-1 TRBV28 - CASSPAQGKGMNTEAFF TGTGCCAGCAGCCCGGCCCAGGGGAAGGGGATGAACACTGAAGCTTTCTTT
- TRBJ2-7 TRBV12-3/TRBV12-4 - CASRAGAYEQYF TGTGCCAGCAGAGCAGGGGCCTACGAGCAGTACTTC
once TRBJ1-5 TRBV29-1 TRBD1 CSAATGDNQPQHF TGCAGCGCCGCGACAGGGGATAATCAGCCCCAGCATTTT
- TRBJ1-1 TRBV5-4 TRBD1 CASSPTGAGTEAFF TGTGCCAGCAGCCCAACAGGGGCGGGCACTGAAGCTTTCTTT
- TRBJ2-3 TRBV5-1 - CASSPRRVADSTLHTQYF TGCGCCAGCAGCCCTAGAAGGGTAGCGGATTCCACATTACATACGCAGTATTTT
- TRBJ2-3 TRBV7-9 TRBD1 CASSQGQTSTDTQYF TGTGCCAGCAGCCAGGGACAGACTAGCACAGATACGCAGTATTTT